The TCR beta chain under discussion was sequenced for a study of blood T cell repertoires in COVID-19 (dated by TCRdb to between 2020 and 2021). Context from the whole study: Samples covering the acute and convalescent phases of COVID-19 were provided by collaborators in the United States, Italy and Spain. The material from the prospective study consisted of cDNA or gDNA derived from T cells, B-cell-depleted T cells, or PBMCs. The dataset comprised deeply sampled blood TCRbeta repertoires from subjects exposed to, actively infected with, or recovered from COVID-19. A freely available public database, intended as a resource for researchers studying the immune response to SARS-CoV-2, is where the repertoires were released. Samples were obtained from the ongoing ImmuneRACE study (first 160 participants) and from about 1,300 subjects provided by 6 global collaborators. Nearly every sample came with metadata listing a de-identified subject ID, COVID-19 status, age in years and sex. Where available, HLA class I and class II types were taken from metadata supplied by the sample provider and were not determined by assay-based typing.

Participants in the prospective study were enrolled through a virtual design, were aged about 18 to 100 years, and lived in fewer than 30 United States geographic areas. To assign participants to cohorts, the prospective study relied on clinical history that participants themselves reported in a screening survey and a study questionnaire. ImmuneRACE Cohort 3 recovered participants were defined by two consecutive negative NP/OP PCR tests, healthcare professional clearance, or symptom resolution. Each participant in the prospective study had whole blood, serum and a nasopharyngeal or oropharyngeal swab collected by mobile phlebotomists. Prospective study participants could optionally give additional blood draws and questionnaires over an approximately two-month period. Blood samples from the prospective study were shipped frozen or at room temperature prior to DNA extraction. Details on this clone: The antigen it recognizes is unknown. Per-base quality was not reported, and no clone a single base away is much larger than it.

The junction shows trimming of 4 bases on V and 7 bases on J, plus 12 bases between the germline ends. Measured from the cysteine to the phenylalanine, the CDR3 is 13 residues long. The kept DNA is CDR3 alone, 39 bases in frame from the first base. Reading the germline V gene gives CDR1 SGDLS and CDR2 YYNGEE. The immunoSEQ Assay, a bias-controlled multiplex PCR, was used to amplify TCRbeta CDR3 regions from genomic DNA. In the source study's methods: The number of nucleated cells in each sample was estimated from the amplification of reference gene primers within the assay. To quantify the absolute abundance of each unique TCRbeta CDR3 rearrangement, sequence reads were collapsed and filtered. Productive Simpson clonality was computed per sample as the square root of Simpson's diversity index over productive rearrangements. Drawn from immuneACCESS, this table holds only the in-frame rearrangements with V and J called that TCRdb kept. Clones are partly lost; checked studies trace under half to an unresolved V gene and leave the rest unexplained. That table is the source of V, J and clone size, and D and trimming were worked out from the DNA. The sample table lists approximately 200,000 clones, around 82% of them with a count of one. The top ten hold 12% of the sample.

Study-wide conclusions, independent of this receptor: How much clinical and demographic metadata was included differed by source and by participant, and the metadata was provided uncurated.

The sequence derives from a man aged 40-55 years who had recovered from COVID-19. The chain links TRBV9 with TRBJ2-1; the D gene is not confidently resolved. The sequencing input was PBMCs or T cells enriched from blood (not recorded which). The bases are TGTGCCAGCAGCCCCCGACTCCAGAATGAGCAGTTCTTC. This yields the protein CASSPRLQNEQFF.